This T cell receptor (beta chain) comes out of a study of shared clonotypes between healthy human individuals. Study overall: The donors, two women and a few men, were aged 18 to 49.

Original handling: As immunoSEQ supplied junction-only sequences (without quality scores), filtering differed. TCRdb keeps only in-frame clones here, not all; method: immunoSEQ multiplex PCR. V and J calls and clone size come straight from that table; D and trimming were deduced from the DNA. The sample consists of about 2,100,000 clones, just over 90% of them appearing once. Study-wide results and caveats: Despite large depth, sorted-subset datasets appeared incompletely sequenced.

A word on this clone: Its cognate antigen is unknown.

CD45RO-negative CD8 cells positively selected for CCR7 made up the naive population, which excluded terminally differentiated effector memory CD45RA+ cells. Each sample came from a Caucasian adult donor living in Nashville, Tennessee. Sequenced: naive CD8+ T cells from PBMCs. This TCR came from a man aged 18 to 29 in good health. Some clones in this sample may be carry-over from other donors' samples.

CDR3 in DNA: TGCGCCAGCAGCCAAGATAAGGGGGCGGGCACTGAAGCTTTCTTT. Translating gives CASSQDKGAGTEAFF. The chain employs TRBV4-1 and TRBJ1-1; 7 bases agree with TRBD1. This CDR3 is built from 15 residues. Germline trimming cut 0 bases from V and 4 bases from J; bases unmatched to any gene: 5. Germline CDR1 reads MGHRA; CDR2 reads YSYEKL.